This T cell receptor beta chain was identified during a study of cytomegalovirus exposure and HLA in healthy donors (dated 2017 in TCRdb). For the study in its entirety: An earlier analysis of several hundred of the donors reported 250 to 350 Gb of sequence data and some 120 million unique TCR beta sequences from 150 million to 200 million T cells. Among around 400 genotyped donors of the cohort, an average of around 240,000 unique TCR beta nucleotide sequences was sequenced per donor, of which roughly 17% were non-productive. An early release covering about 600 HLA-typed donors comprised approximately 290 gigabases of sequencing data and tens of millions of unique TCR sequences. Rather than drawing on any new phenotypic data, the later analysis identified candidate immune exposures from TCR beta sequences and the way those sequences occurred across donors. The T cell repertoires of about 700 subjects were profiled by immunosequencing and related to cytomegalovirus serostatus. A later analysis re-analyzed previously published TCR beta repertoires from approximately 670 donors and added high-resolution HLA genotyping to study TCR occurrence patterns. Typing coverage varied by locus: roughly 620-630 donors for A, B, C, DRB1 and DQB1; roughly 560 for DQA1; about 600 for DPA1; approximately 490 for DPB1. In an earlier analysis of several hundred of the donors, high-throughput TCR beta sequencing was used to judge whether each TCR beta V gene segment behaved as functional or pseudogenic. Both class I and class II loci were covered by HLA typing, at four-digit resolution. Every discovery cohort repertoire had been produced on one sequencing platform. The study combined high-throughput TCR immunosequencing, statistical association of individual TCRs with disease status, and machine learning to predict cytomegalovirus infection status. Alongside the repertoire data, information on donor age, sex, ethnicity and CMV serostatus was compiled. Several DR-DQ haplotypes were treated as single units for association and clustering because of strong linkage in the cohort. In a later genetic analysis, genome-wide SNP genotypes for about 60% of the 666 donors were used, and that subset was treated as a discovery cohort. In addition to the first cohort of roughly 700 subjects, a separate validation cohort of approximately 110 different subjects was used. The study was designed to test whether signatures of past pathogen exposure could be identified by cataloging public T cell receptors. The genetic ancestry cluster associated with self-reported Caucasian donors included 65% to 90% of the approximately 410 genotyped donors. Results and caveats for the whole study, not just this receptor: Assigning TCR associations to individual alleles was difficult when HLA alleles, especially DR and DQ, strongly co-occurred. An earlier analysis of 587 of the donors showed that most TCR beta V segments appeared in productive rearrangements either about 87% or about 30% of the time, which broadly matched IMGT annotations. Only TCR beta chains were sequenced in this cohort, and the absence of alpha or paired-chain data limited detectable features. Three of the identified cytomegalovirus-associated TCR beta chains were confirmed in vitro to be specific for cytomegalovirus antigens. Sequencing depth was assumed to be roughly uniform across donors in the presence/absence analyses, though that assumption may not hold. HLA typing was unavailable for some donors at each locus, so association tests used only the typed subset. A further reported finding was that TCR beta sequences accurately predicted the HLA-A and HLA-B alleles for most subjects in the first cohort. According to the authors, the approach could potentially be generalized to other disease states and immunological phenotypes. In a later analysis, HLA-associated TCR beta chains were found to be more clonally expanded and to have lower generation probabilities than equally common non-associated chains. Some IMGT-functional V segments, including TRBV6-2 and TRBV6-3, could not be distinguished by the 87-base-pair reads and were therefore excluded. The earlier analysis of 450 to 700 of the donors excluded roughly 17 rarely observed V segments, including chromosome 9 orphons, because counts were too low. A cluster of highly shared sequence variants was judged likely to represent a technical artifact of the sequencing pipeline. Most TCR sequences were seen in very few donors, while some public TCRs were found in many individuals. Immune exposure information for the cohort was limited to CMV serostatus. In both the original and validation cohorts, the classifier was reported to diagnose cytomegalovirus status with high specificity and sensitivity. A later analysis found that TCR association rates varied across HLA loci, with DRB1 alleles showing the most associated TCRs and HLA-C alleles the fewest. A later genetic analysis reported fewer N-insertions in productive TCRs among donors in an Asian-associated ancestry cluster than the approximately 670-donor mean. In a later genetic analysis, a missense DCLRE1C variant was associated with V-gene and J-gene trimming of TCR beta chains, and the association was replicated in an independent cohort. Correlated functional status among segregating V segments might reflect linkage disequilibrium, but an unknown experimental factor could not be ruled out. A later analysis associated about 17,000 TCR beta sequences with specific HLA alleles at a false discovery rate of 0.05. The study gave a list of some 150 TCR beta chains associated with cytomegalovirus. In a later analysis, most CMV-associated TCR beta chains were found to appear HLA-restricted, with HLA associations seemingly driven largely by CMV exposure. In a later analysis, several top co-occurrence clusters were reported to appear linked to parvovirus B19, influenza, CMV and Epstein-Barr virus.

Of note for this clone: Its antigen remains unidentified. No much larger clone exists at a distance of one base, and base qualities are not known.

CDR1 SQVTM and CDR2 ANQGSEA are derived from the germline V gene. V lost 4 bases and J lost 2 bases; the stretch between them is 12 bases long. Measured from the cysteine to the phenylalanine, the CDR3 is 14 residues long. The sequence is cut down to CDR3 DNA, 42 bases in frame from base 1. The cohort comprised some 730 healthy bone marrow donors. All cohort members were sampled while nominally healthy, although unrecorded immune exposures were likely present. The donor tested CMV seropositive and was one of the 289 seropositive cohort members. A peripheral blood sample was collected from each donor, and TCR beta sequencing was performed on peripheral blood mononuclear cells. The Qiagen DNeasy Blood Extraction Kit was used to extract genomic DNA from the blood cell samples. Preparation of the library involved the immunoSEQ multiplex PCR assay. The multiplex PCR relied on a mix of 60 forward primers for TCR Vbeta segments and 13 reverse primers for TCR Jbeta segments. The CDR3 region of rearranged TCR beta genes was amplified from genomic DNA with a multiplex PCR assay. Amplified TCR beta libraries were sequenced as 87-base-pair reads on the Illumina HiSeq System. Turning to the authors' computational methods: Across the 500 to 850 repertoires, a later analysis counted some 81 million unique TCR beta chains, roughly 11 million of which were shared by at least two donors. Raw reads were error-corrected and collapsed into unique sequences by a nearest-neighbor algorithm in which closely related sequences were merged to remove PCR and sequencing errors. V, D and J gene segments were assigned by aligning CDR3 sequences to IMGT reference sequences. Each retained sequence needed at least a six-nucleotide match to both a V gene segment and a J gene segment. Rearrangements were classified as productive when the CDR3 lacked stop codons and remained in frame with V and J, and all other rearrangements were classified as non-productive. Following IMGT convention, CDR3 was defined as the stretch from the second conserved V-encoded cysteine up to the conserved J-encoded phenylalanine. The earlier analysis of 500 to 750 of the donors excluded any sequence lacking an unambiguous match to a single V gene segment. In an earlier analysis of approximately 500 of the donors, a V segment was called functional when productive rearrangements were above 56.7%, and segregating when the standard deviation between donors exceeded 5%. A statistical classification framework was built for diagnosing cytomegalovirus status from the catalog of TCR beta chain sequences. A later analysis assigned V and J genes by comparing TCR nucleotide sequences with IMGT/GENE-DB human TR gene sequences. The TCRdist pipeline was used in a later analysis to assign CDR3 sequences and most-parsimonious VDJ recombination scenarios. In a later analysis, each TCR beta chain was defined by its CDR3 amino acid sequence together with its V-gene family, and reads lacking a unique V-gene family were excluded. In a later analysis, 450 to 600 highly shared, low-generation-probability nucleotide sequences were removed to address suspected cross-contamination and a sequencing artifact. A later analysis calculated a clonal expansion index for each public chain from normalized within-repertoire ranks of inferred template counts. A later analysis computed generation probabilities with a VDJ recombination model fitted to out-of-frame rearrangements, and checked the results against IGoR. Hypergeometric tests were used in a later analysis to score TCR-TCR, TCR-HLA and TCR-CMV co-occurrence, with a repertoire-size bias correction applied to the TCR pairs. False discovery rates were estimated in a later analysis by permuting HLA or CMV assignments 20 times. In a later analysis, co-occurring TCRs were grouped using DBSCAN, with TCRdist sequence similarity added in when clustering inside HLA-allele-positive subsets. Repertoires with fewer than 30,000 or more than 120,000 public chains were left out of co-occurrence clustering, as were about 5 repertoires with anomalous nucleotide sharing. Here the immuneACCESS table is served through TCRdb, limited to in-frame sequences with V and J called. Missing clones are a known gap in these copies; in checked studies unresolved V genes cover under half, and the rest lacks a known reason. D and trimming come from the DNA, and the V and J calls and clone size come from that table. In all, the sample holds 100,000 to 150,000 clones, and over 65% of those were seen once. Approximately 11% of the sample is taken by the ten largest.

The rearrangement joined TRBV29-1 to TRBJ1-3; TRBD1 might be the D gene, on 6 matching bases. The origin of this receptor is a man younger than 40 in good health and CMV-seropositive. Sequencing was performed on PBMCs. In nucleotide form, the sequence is TGCAGCGTTGCCCTAACAGGGACTGGAAACACCATATATTTT. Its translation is CSVALTGTGNTIYF.